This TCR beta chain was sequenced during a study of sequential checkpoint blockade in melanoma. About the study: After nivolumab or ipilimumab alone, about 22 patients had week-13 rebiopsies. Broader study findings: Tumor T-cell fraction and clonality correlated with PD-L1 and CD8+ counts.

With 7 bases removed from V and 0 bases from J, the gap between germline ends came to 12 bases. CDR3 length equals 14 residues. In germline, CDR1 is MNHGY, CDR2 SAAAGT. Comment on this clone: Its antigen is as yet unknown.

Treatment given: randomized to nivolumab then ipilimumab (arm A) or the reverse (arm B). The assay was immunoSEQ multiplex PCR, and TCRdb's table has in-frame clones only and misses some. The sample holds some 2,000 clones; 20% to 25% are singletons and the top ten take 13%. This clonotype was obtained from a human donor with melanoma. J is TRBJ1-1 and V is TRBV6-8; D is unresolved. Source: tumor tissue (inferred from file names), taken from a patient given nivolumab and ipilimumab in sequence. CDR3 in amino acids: CASTISGLNTEAFF. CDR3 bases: TGTGCCAGCACCATAAGTGGTCTGAACACTGAAGCTTTCTTT.